This paragraph reports one T cell receptor beta chain. No cognate antigen has been identified for it. No qualities accompany the bases; no much larger clone lies one base away. This entry comes from a study of Graves' ophthalmopathy and Graves' hyperthyroidism (dated by TCRdb to 2016 to 2019). Looking at the study overall: A patient counted as having stable hyperthyroidism if there was no progression to ophthalmopathy within 18 months of follow-up. Once sampling was done, hyperthyroidism patients were given methimazole at a starting dose of 30 mg daily, while ophthalmopathy patients were given high-dose intravenous methylprednisolone. The independent validation cohort included about 19 hyperthyroidism patients plus 17 patients who later progressed from hyperthyroidism to ophthalmopathy. To explore V-J signatures that distinguish ophthalmopathy from hyperthyroidism, a discovery set of 95 to 100 patients was enrolled, made up of over 40 with ophthalmopathy and 57 with stable hyperthyroidism. TCR beta repertoire signatures were used to distinguish Graves' ophthalmopathy from Graves' hyperthyroidism and to predict progression to ophthalmopathy. In roughly six hyperthyroidism patients, the T-cell repertoires found in thyroid tissue were compared with those found in blood. In total, approximately 130 blood samples were TCR-sequenced: under 45 ophthalmopathy, roughly 77 hyperthyroidism and about 17 hyperthyroidism-to-ophthalmopathy patients.

Looking up the germline V gene yields CDR1 SGHVS and CDR2 FQNEAQ. V is trimmed back by 6 bases and J by 5 bases, and the junction contains 7 bases that no gene match accounts for. The CDR3 measures 15 amino acids from cysteine to phenylalanine. Solely the CDR3 DNA is kept, with 45 bases framed from the first base. Points the paper makes about the study in general: Most of the expanded thyroid clonotypes with a frequency above 0.001 were also detected in blood, and it was suggested that the thyroid immune response may be reflected by blood repertoires. No statistical method was used to predetermine the sample size, and group allocation was not hidden from the investigators. In validation, the model predicted ophthalmopathy progression with about 71% sensitivity and roughly 72% specificity; some 13 predicted patients were CT-confirmed with GO in a median of roughly 6.8 months. In cross-validation, the 13-signature model distinguished ophthalmopathy from stable hyperthyroidism with 85% to 90% sensitivity and roughly 81% specificity, and in the test set the corresponding values were roughly 80% and 76%.

Patients with hyperthyroidism were aged 18 to 65 years, had been newly diagnosed, and had a disease duration of less than 2 months. Patients with other autoimmune diseases, uncontrolled infections, pregnancy or lactation were excluded. Clinical symptoms, serum thyroxine, TRAb, thyroid ultrasound and orbital computed tomography were used for diagnosis. Trizol reagent was used to extract the total RNA, and its quality was then checked on an Agilent 2100 Bioanalyzer. TCR beta CDR3 regions were amplified from RNA transcripts for repertoire sequencing. A first-round RT-PCR used HTBI primers with the Qiagen OneStep RT-PCR kit, followed by a second-round multiplex PCR, size selection and purification. Libraries were sequenced on an Illumina HiSeq2000 using paired-end 100 bp reads. Regarding the original processing steps: SOAPnuke was used to process the reads, removing any read that contained adapters or uncalled bases, had a mean Phred below 15, or lacked an exact match to the constant primer or identifier. COPE v1.2.5 was used to merge high-quality paired reads. Each unique nucleotide sequence was treated as a clonotype, and MiTCR v1.1 was used to align the clonotypes to the IMGT TRB V, D and J references. Only V-J combinations with frequency above 0.0001 were analysed, covering around 99% of repertoires. A TCR clonal expansion and chaos score per V-J combination was defined as the ratio of F50 clonal expansion to chaos observed in the TCRdist matrix. Features were reduced by Welch's t-statistics and random forest to around 14 V-J combinations, which fed a naive Bayes classifier. The similarity between thyroid and blood repertoires was quantified using the Morisita-Horn index. In TCRdb, the public reads were trimmed at Q25 with fastp and aligned with MiXCR, with productive beta chains retained. For every CDR3 protein sequence, its rows merge into one entry that carries the most common genes and DNA. These V and J calls derive from TCRdb rather than the authors' analysis. For this sample there are over a million distinct CDR3 sequences; 35% to 40% appear just once. Together, the top ten hold over 8.5% of the sample.

The source is an adult man with Graves' hyperthyroidism. The sequenced sample consisted of peripheral blood or thyroid tissue (not recorded which). The chain is assembled from TRBV7-8 and TRBJ2-2, with 9 bases matching TRBD1. The CDR3 sequence is CASRSGTGQTGELFF. The bases read TGTGCCAGCAGGTCTGGGACAGGGCAAACCGGGGAGCTGTTTTTT. With all but the CDR3 taken from the reference TRBV7-8 and TRBJ2-2 genes, the full variable domain is: GAGVSQSPRYKVAKRGQDVALRCDPISGHVSLFWYQQALGQGPEFLTYFQNEAQLDKSGLPSDRFFAERPEGSVSTLKIQRTQQEDSAVYLCASRSGTGQTGELFFGEGSRLTVL.